The rows below give T cell receptor beta chains drawn from one sample of a study of blood T cell repertoires in COVID-19. TCRdb's table, derived via immunoSEQ multiplex PCR, lists solely in-frame clones and lacks some. Of 30,000 or so clones in the sample, about 89% were seen once. Specimen: peripheral blood. These receptor sequences come from a woman between 35 and 50 years old with active or convalescent COVID-19. The CDR3 runs from the conserved cysteine through the conserved F or W. The order of the fields is clone size, D gene, V gene, J gene, CDR3 DNA, CDR3 protein. A D gene is named only where the DNA matches it firmly. Only part of the rows carry a size: once, few, many, or a class if the clone is expanded.

size: -; D: TRBD2; V: TRBV15; J: TRBJ2-7; DNA: TGTGCCACCAGCAGAGAACGCGGGAGGGACTACGAGCAGTACTTC; CDR3: CATSRERGRDYEQYF
size: -; D: -; V: TRBV6-5; J: TRBJ1-6; DNA: TGTGCCAGCAGCCCAGAGTCCGCGGGGATTTCACCCCTCCACTTT; CDR3: CASSPESAGISPLHF
size: -; D: -; V: TRBV7-8; J: TRBJ1-1; DNA: TGTGCCAGCAGCTTAGCGGTCGGGGGGCGCGAGGACACTGAAGCTTTCTTT; CDR3: CASSLAVGGREDTEAFF
size: -; D: -; V: TRBV6-1; J: TRBJ1-6; DNA: TGTGCCAGCAGTGAATGGGGGGGGGTTGGTGGTTCACCCCTCCACTTT; CDR3: CASSEWGGVGGSPLHF
size: -; D: TRBD1; V: TRBV19; J: TRBJ2-7; DNA: TGTGCCAGTAGTATGTCGGGACAGGGAGAAACCTACGAGCAGTACTTC; CDR3: CASSMSGQGETYEQYF
size: -; D: -; V: TRBV12-3/TRBV12-4; J: TRBJ2-5; DNA: TGTGCCAGCAGTTTGGGCAGACAAGAGACCCAGTACTTC; CDR3: CASSLGRQETQYF
size: -; D: TRBD2; V: TRBV3-1/TRBV3-2; J: TRBJ2-1; DNA: TGTGCCAGCAGCCCCCCTGGGGTAGTAGCGGGAGGCAATGAGCAGTTCTTC; CDR3: CASSPPGVVAGGNEQFF
size: -; D: TRBD2; V: TRBV4-1; J: TRBJ2-5; DNA: TGCGCCAGCACCCAGCTAGCGGGAGGGCCCGGGGAGACCCAGTACTTC; CDR3: CASTQLAGGPGETQYF
size: -; D: TRBD1; V: TRBV19; J: TRBJ1-5; DNA: TGTGCCAGTAGTATGGGGACAGGGGGGCATCAGCCCCAGCATTTT; CDR3: CASSMGTGGHQPQHF
size: -; D: TRBD1; V: TRBV19; J: TRBJ1-5; DNA: TGTGCCAGTAGCCTGGACAGGGGCGCCAATCAGCCCCAGCATTTT; CDR3: CASSLDRGANQPQHF
size: -; D: TRBD2; V: TRBV7-8; J: TRBJ2-1; DNA: TGTGCCAGCAGCTTAGCGCCCCCGACTAGCGGGGTGATCTACAATGAGCAGTTCTTC; CDR3: CASSLAPPTSGVIYNEQFF
size: -; D: TRBD2; V: TRBV3-1/TRBV3-2; J: TRBJ2-5; DNA: TGTGCCAGCAGCCAAGGGACTAGGGCCCGGAACCAAGAGACCCAGTACTTC; CDR3: CASSQGTRARNQETQYF
size: -; D: -; V: TRBV9; J: TRBJ1-2; DNA: TGTGCCAGCACCCGGGGTCAGCAAGCCACTGGTGGCTACACCTTC; CDR3: CASTRGQQATGGYTF
size: -; D: TRBD1; V: TRBV9; J: TRBJ2-7; DNA: TGTGCCAGCAGCAGAGACAGGGGAATCGAGCAGTACTTC; CDR3: CASSRDRGIEQYF
size: once; D: -; V: TRBV19; J: TRBJ2-2; DNA: TGTGCCAGTAATTTCGCGGGGATTACCGGGGAGCTGTTTTTT; CDR3: CASNFAGITGELFF
size: -; D: -; V: TRBV4-3; J: TRBJ2-7; DNA: TGCGCCAGCAGCCAAGGGACAGACCTACAACGCCAGGAGCAGTACTTC; CDR3: CASSQGTDLQRQEQYF
size: -; D: -; V: TRBV7-2; J: TRBJ2-7; DNA: TGTGCCAGCAGCTTAGAGCCGGGAGCCTACGAGCAGTACTTC; CDR3: CASSLEPGAYEQYF
size: -; D: TRBD1; V: TRBV3-1/TRBV3-2; J: TRBJ1-3; DNA: TGTGCCAGCAGCCTCCTAGGGGACAGGGTTTTGGAAAACACCATATATTTT; CDR3: CASSLLGDRVLENTIYF
size: -; D: -; V: TRBV9; J: TRBJ2-5; DNA: TGTGCCAGCAGCATTGGAACAGAACGGGAGACCCAGTACTTC; CDR3: CASSIGTERETQYF
size: -; D: TRBD2; V: TRBV5-4; J: TRBJ2-3; DNA: TGTGCCAGCAGCGGGGGGACTAGCGGGCAGGTGAGAGATACGCAGTATTTT; CDR3: CASSGGTSGQVRDTQYF
size: -; D: TRBD1; V: TRBV29-1; J: TRBJ1-6; DNA: TGCAGCGTTCGACAGGGAGGTAATTCACCCCTCCACTTT; CDR3: CSVRQGGNSPLHF
size: -; D: -; V: TRBV2; J: TRBJ1-5; DNA: TGTGCCAGCAGTGAATACGCAGGAATCAATCAGCCCCAGCATTTT; CDR3: CASSEYAGINQPQHF
size: once; D: TRBD2; V: TRBV19; J: TRBJ2-3; DNA: TGTGCCAGTAGGCTCACCCCCGGGCCCCTCCTAGCGGGGGGGGGCACAGATACGCAGTATTTT; CDR3: CASRLTPGPLLAGGGTDTQYF
size: few; D: -; V: TRBV7-2; J: TRBJ2-1; DNA: TGTGCCAGCAGCCCCGGAGTGGGCTCCTACAATGAGCAGTTCTTC; CDR3: CASSPGVGSYNEQFF
size: -; D: -; V: TRBV19; J: TRBJ1-1; DNA: TGTGCCAGTAGTATAGGAGGTGCTCTCACTGAAGCTTTCTTT; CDR3: CASSIGGALTEAFF
size: -; D: TRBD2; V: TRBV27; J: TRBJ2-3; DNA: TGTGCCAGCATCGATCGGCTAGCGGGCGCAGATACGCAGTATTTT; CDR3: CASIDRLAGADTQYF
size: -; D: -; V: TRBV7-9; J: TRBJ2-1; DNA: TGTGCCAGCAGCTCACACAGGAGACCTTACAATGAGCAGTTCTTC; CDR3: CASSSHRRPYNEQFF